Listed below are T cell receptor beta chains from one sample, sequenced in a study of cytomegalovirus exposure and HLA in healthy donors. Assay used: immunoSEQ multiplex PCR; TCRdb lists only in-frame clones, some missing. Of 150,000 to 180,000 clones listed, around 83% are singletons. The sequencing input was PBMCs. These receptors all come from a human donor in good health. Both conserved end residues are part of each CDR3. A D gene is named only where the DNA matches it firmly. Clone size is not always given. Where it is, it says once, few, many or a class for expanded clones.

DNA: TGCGCCAGCATGGGAGGGAGTACTGAAGCTTTCTTT; CDR3: CASMGGSTEAFF; length: 12; V: TRBV10-1; D: NA; size: NA; J: TRBJ1-1
DNA: TGTGCCAGCAGCGCCTCGGGGAGGCTGTACTTC; CDR3: CASSASGRLYF; length: 11; V: TRBV9; D: NA; size: few; J: TRBJ2-7
DNA: TGTGCCAGCAGCTATTGGGACAGACGCAATCAGCCCCAGCATTTT; CDR3: CASSYWDRRNQPQHF; length: 15; V: TRBV5-8; D: TRBD1; size: NA; J: TRBJ1-5
DNA: TGTGCCAGCAGCTTAGCACTAGGTGGTAACTACAATGAGCAGTTCTTC; CDR3: CASSLALGGNYNEQFF; length: 16; V: TRBV7-9; D: NA; size: NA; J: TRBJ2-1
DNA: TGTGCCACCAGCAGACTAGCGGGATACGAGCAGTACTTC; CDR3: CATSRLAGYEQYF; length: 13; V: TRBV15; D: TRBD2; size: NA; J: TRBJ2-7
DNA: TGCGCCAGCAGCCAAGCGTTCAGGGGAGATACGCAGTATTTT; CDR3: CASSQAFRGDTQYF; length: 14; V: TRBV4-3; D: NA; size: NA; J: TRBJ2-3
DNA: TGCGCCAGCAGTGCCAAACTAGCGGGAGACTCCTACAATGAGCAGTTCTTC; CDR3: CASSAKLAGDSYNEQFF; length: 17; V: TRBV10-1; D: TRBD2; size: NA; J: TRBJ2-1
DNA: TGTGCCAGCAGTAGGGGGTTAGAGACCCAGTACTTC; CDR3: CASSRGLETQYF; length: 12; V: TRBV28; D: NA; size: NA; J: TRBJ2-5
DNA: TGTGCCAGCAGCTTGACCCTAGTGAACACTGAAGCTTTCTTT; CDR3: CASSLTLVNTEAFF; length: 14; V: TRBV5-8; D: NA; size: NA; J: TRBJ1-1
DNA: TGTGCCAGCAGCAGATCAGGTACTGGTGGAATTCAGTACTTC; CDR3: CASSRSGTGGIQYF; length: 14; V: TRBV6-6; D: NA; size: NA; J: TRBJ2-4
DNA: TGTGCCAGCAGCTTAGATTCGGACAGGGGGCAGGGTGGCTACACCTTC; CDR3: CASSLDSDRGQGGYTF; length: 16; V: TRBV11-2; D: TRBD1; size: NA; J: TRBJ1-2
DNA: TGCGCCAGCAGTGCGGCGACTAGCGGGAGTAATGAGCAGTTCTTC; CDR3: CASSAATSGSNEQFF; length: 15; V: TRBV10-1; D: TRBD2; size: NA; J: TRBJ2-1
DNA: TGCGCCAGCAGCCTCCCTAGCGGGAACAATGAGCAGTTCTTC; CDR3: CASSLPSGNNEQFF; length: 14; V: TRBV5-1; D: TRBD2; size: NA; J: TRBJ2-1
DNA: TGTGCCAGCAGCTTTTCCCCTAGAACCTATGGCTACACCTTC; CDR3: CASSFSPRTYGYTF; length: 14; V: TRBV5-5; D: NA; size: NA; J: TRBJ1-2
DNA: TGCAGTGCTAGCGGGGGTCAGCCCCAGCATTTT; CDR3: CSASGGQPQHF; length: 11; V: TRBV20-1; D: NA; size: NA; J: TRBJ1-5
DNA: TGTGCCAGCAGCCCCTGGGACAGCTATGGCTACACCTTC; CDR3: CASSPWDSYGYTF; length: 13; V: TRBV5-5; D: TRBD1; size: NA; J: TRBJ1-2
DNA: TGTGCCAGCAGTTACGGGGGACAAGTGAACACTGAAGCTTTCTTT; CDR3: CASSYGGQVNTEAFF; length: 15; V: TRBV6-6; D: NA; size: NA; J: TRBJ1-1
DNA: TGTGCCAGCAGATTTTCGTTATGGGACAGGGTCTCTGGAAACACCATATATTTT; CDR3: CASRFSLWDRVSGNTIYF; length: 18; V: TRBV11-2; D: TRBD1; size: NA; J: TRBJ1-3
DNA: TGTGCCAGCAGTTTGGGGACAGGGGGCAAATATGGCTACACCTTC; CDR3: CASSLGTGGKYGYTF; length: 15; V: TRBV28; D: TRBD1; size: NA; J: TRBJ1-2
DNA: TGTGCCAGCAGCCCCGGGACAGTAGGGTTCAATCAGCCCCAGCATTTT; CDR3: CASSPGTVGFNQPQHF; length: 16; V: TRBV5-8; D: TRBD1; size: NA; J: TRBJ1-5
DNA: TGTGCCAGCAGTAAACAGGGGGCAGGGCAGCCCCAGCATTTT; CDR3: CASSKQGAGQPQHF; length: 14; V: TRBV6-6; D: TRBD1; size: NA; J: TRBJ1-5
DNA: TGCGCCAGCAGTGAGAAGAGGGACTATGGCTACACCTTC; CDR3: CASSEKRDYGYTF; length: 13; V: TRBV10-2; D: NA; size: NA; J: TRBJ1-2
DNA: TGTGCCAGCAGCTTAGCCCGGCAGGGTGACGCTGAGCAGTTCTTC; CDR3: CASSLARQGDAEQFF; length: 15; V: TRBV7-9; D: NA; size: NA; J: TRBJ2-1
DNA: TGTGCCAGCAGTAGTACAGGGACTGAAGCTTTCTTT; CDR3: CASSSTGTEAFF; length: 12; V: TRBV6-6; D: NA; size: NA; J: TRBJ1-1
DNA: TGTGCCAGCAGCTTACAAGGACAGGCTGGGGCCAACGTCCTGACTTTC; CDR3: CASSLQGQAGANVLTF; length: 16; V: TRBV7-3; D: TRBD1; size: NA; J: TRBJ2-6
DNA: TGCGCCAGCAGCCAAGAAGGGGCTTACTACAATGAGCAGTTCTTC; CDR3: CASSQEGAYYNEQFF; length: 15; V: TRBV4-1; D: NA; size: NA; J: TRBJ2-1
DNA: TGTGCCAGCAGCCTCCTAGCGGGACTCTACAATGAGCAGTTCTTC; CDR3: CASSLLAGLYNEQFF; length: 15; V: TRBV7-3; D: TRBD2; size: NA; J: TRBJ2-1
DNA: TGCGCCAGCAGCTTGGCCCAGACAAACTACGAGCAGTACTTC; CDR3: CASSLAQTNYEQYF; length: 14; V: TRBV5-1; D: NA; size: NA; J: TRBJ2-7
DNA: TGTGCCAGCGTAGACAGGGTCGGGGAGACCCAGTACTTC; CDR3: CASVDRVGETQYF; length: 13; V: TRBV2; D: TRBD1; size: NA; J: TRBJ2-5
DNA: TGTGCCAGCAGCTCCCTGTTTGGAACAGGCTACAATGAGCAGTTCTTC; CDR3: CASSSLFGTGYNEQFF; length: 16; V: TRBV7-2; D: NA; size: few; J: TRBJ2-1
DNA: TGTGCCAGCAGTTTCCGCGCAGGGATTACTGGGGCCAACGTCCTGACTTTC; CDR3: CASSFRAGITGANVLTF; length: 17; V: TRBV27; D: NA; size: NA; J: TRBJ2-6
DNA: TGTGCCATCAGTGAAAGCCTTAACCCCCCAGATACGCAGTATTTT; CDR3: CAISESLNPPDTQYF; length: 15; V: TRBV10-3; D: NA; size: NA; J: TRBJ2-3
DNA: TGTGCCAGCAGTTGGTGGACTAGCGGGGGGGCCGGGGAGCAGTTCTTC; CDR3: CASSWWTSGGAGEQFF; length: 16; V: TRBV27; D: TRBD2; size: NA; J: TRBJ2-1
DNA: TGCGCCAGCAGCCAAGACTGGGGGGAAGAGACCCAGTACTTC; CDR3: CASSQDWGEETQYF; length: 14; V: TRBV4-1; D: NA; size: NA; J: TRBJ2-5
DNA: TGTGCCAGCAGTGAAATACTTTACACTGAAGCTTTCTTT; CDR3: CASSEILYTEAFF; length: 13; V: TRBV6-1; D: NA; size: NA; J: TRBJ1-1
DNA: TGTGCCAGCAGTTTTAGAGGCGGGAGAGGGACAAGCTCCTACAATGAGCAGTTCTTC; CDR3: CASSFRGGRGTSSYNEQFF; length: 19; V: TRBV28; D: NA; size: NA; J: TRBJ2-1
DNA: TGCGCCAGCAGCTACGGAGGGACAGCCCTATCCTACGAGCAGTACTTC; CDR3: CASSYGGTALSYEQYF; length: 16; V: TRBV5-1; D: NA; size: NA; J: TRBJ2-7
DNA: TGTGCCAGCAGCTGGGGGGGACTGGGCACTGAAGCTTTCTTT; CDR3: CASSWGGLGTEAFF; length: 14; V: TRBV7-9; D: NA; size: NA; J: TRBJ1-1
DNA: TGTGCCAGCTTTCATGGACTAGCGGGGACCACAGATACGCAGTATTTT; CDR3: CASFHGLAGTTDTQYF; length: 16; V: TRBV2; D: TRBD2; size: NA; J: TRBJ2-3
DNA: TGTGCCAGCCGGGAGGGGGTGGTGGGCAATCAGCCCCAGCATTTT; CDR3: CASREGVVGNQPQHF; length: 15; V: TRBV2; D: NA; size: NA; J: TRBJ1-5
DNA: TGCGCCAGCAGCTTGGGCCCGGGGGGGAGCTCTGGGGCCAACGTCCTGACTTTC; CDR3: CASSLGPGGSSGANVLTF; length: 18; V: TRBV5-1; D: TRBD2; size: NA; J: TRBJ2-6
DNA: TGTGCCAGCAGCTCACTGGACAGGAACTATGGCTACACCTTC; CDR3: CASSSLDRNYGYTF; length: 14; V: TRBV5-6; D: TRBD1; size: NA; J: TRBJ1-2
DNA: TGTGCCAGCACCCCAGGACTACTAAATTACAATGAGCAGTTCTTC; CDR3: CASTPGLLNYNEQFF; length: 15; V: TRBV11-2; D: NA; size: once; J: TRBJ2-1
DNA: TGTGCCAGTAGTCCCGGGACAGGGGGCCTGAACACTGAAGCTTTCTTT; CDR3: CASSPGTGGLNTEAFF; length: 16; V: TRBV19; D: TRBD1; size: once; J: TRBJ1-1
DNA: TGTGCCAGCAGCGTAACGCCGGTACCGTCCTACGAGCAGTACTTC; CDR3: CASSVTPVPSYEQYF; length: 15; V: TRBV9; D: NA; size: NA; J: TRBJ2-7
DNA: TGCGCCAGCAGCACGGGTGAGACAGGCCTTAATGAAAAACTGTTTTTT; CDR3: CASSTGETGLNEKLFF; length: 16; V: TRBV5-1; D: NA; size: once; J: TRBJ1-4
DNA: TGTGCCAGCAGTTACTCGACGGGGAACACTGAAGCTTTCTTT; CDR3: CASSYSTGNTEAFF; length: 14; V: TRBV6-5; D: NA; size: NA; J: TRBJ1-1
DNA: TGTGCCAGCAGCCCCCCCATAGGAGACACTGAAGCTTTCTTT; CDR3: CASSPPIGDTEAFF; length: 14; V: TRBV7-9; D: NA; size: NA; J: TRBJ1-1
DNA: TGTGCCAGCAGCTTTCTCCCGAGCCACGAGCAGTACTTC; CDR3: CASSFLPSHEQYF; length: 13; V: TRBV5-6; D: NA; size: few; J: TRBJ2-7
DNA: TGTGCCAGCACTGCAGGGAATGAGCAGTTCTTC; CDR3: CASTAGNEQFF; length: 11; V: TRBV6-5; D: NA; size: NA; J: TRBJ2-1
DNA: TGTGCCAGCAGCTCAGCCAGGGGTTTAGCTAATGAAAAACTGTTTTTT; CDR3: CASSSARGLANEKLFF; length: 16; V: TRBV9; D: NA; size: NA; J: TRBJ1-4
DNA: TGTGCCAGCACCGGGACCCGGGGGGGCTACACCTTC; CDR3: CASTGTRGGYTF; length: 12; V: TRBV9; D: NA; size: NA; J: TRBJ1-2
DNA: TGCGCCAGCAGCCAAGTAGGAGGGCGCACCGGGGAGCTGTTTTTT; CDR3: CASSQVGGRTGELFF; length: 15; V: TRBV4-1; D: NA; size: once; J: TRBJ2-2